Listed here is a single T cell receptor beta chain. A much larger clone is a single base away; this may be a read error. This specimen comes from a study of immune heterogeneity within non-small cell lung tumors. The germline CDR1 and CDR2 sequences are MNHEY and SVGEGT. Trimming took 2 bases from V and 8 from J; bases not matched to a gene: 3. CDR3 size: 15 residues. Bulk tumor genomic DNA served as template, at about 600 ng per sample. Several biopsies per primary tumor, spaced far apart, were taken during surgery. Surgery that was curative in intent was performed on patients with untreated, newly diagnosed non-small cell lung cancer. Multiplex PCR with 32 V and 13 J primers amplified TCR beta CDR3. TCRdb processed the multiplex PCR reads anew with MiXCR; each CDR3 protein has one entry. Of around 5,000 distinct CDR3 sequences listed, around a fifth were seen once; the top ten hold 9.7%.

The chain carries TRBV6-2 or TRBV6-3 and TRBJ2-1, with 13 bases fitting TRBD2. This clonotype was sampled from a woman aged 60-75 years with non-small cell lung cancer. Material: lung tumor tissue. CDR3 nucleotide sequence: TGTGCCAGCAGTTACGGGACTAGCGGGACTGATGAGCAGTTCTTC. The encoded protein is CASSYGTSGTDEQFF.